This TCR beta chain was captured by sequencing in a study of blood T cell repertoires in COVID-19 (dated by TCRdb to about 2020). Background on the whole study: The collaborator samples originated in the United States, Italy and Spain and spanned the acute and convalescent phases of COVID-19. The material from the prospective study consisted of cDNA or gDNA derived from T cells, B-cell-depleted T cells, or PBMCs. Deeply sampled blood TCRbeta repertoires from subjects exposed to, actively infected with, or recovered from COVID-19 were included in the dataset. The repertoires were made available in a free public database intended to serve as a resource for research on the immune response to SARS-CoV-2. Samples were obtained from the ongoing ImmuneRACE study (first 160 participants) and from 1,000 to 1,500 subjects provided by 6 global collaborators. The sample metadata nearly always contained a de-identified subject ID, COVID-19 status, age in years and sex. Where HLA class I and class II types were available, the types were taken from metadata supplied by the sample provider, not from assay-based typing. Overall study outcomes, separate from this receptor: How much clinical and demographic metadata was included differed by source and by participant, and the metadata was provided uncurated.

About this clone itself: Its antigen is still unknown. Base qualities are not provided; no much larger clone lies one nucleotide away.

From the germline V gene, CDR1 is MNHEY and CDR2 is SVGEGT. Including cysteine and phenylalanine, the CDR3 has 17 amino acids. Solely the CDR3 DNA is kept, with 51 bases framed from the first base. V loses 1 base at its end and J loses 2 bases; junction bases beyond the gene matches: 3. Each collaborating institution followed its own protocols to collect whole blood in K2EDTA tubes. For TCRbeta analysis, collaborator samples were shipped as frozen whole blood, as isolated PBMCs, or as DNA extracted from either sample type. TCRbeta CDR3 regions were amplified from genomic DNA using the immunoSEQ Assay, a bias-controlled multiplex PCR. Per the source publication's procedure: Within the assay, amplification of reference gene primers was used to estimate how many nucleated cells each sample contained. Sequence reads were collapsed and filtered to measure the absolute abundance of every unique TCRbeta CDR3 rearrangement. For each sample, productive Simpson clonality was calculated as the square root of Simpson's diversity index across productive rearrangements. What TCRdb holds here is the immuneACCESS table cut down to in-frame rearrangements. Part of the clones is not present; checked against another copy, under half of the missing clones reflect an unresolved V gene, and the others are unexplained. V and J calls and clone size are given by that table; D and trimming were obtained from the DNA. This sample holds 70,000 or so clones; around nine tenths were observed only once. The ten most abundant clones make up about 1.3% of the sample.

The source is a human donor in a cohort sampled during active COVID-19. The V and J segments used are TRBV6-2 or TRBV6-3 and TRBJ1-6, and 9 junctional nucleotides match TRBD1. Sequencing input: peripheral blood. In nucleotides, the sequence is TGTGCCAGCAGTTACTGGGACAGGGTGGCCTATAATTCACCCCTCCACTTT. The translation is CASSYWDRVAYNSPLHF.